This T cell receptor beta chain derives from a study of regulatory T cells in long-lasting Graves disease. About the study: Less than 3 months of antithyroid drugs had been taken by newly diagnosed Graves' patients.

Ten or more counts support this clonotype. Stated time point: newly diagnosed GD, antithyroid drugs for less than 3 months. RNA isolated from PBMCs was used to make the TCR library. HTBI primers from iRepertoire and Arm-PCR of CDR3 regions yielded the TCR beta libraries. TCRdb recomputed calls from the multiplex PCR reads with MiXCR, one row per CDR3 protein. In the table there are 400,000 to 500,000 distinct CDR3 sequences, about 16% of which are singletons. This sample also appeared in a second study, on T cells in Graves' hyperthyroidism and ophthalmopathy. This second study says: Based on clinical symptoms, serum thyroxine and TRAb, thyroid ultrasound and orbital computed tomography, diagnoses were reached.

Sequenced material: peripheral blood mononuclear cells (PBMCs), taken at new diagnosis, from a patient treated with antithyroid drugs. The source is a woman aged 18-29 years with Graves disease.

CDR3 sequence reads: CASSARGENEQFF. The CDR3 DNA reads TGCGCCAGCAGCGCCAGGGGGGAGAATGAGCAGTTCTTC. The gene calls are TRBV5-1 and TRBJ2-1, with a tentative D call TRBD1 (7 bases). V lost 4 bases and J lost 7, with 12 bases in between. Germline loops: CDR1 SGHRS, CDR2 YFSETQ. The CDR3 totals 13 residues. The whole variable domain, remainder taken from reference TRBV5-1 and TRBJ2-1, is KAGVTQTPRYLIKTRGQQVTLSCSPISGHRSVSWYQQTPGQGLQFLFEYFSETQRNKGNFPGRFSGRQFSNSRSEMNVSTLELGDSALYLCASSARGENEQFFGPGTRLTVL.